The sequence of this TCR beta chain was determined in a study of blood T cell repertoires in COVID-19. Libraries were prepared by immunoSEQ multiplex PCR; TCRdb keeps only in-frame clonotypes and omits some of them. The repertoire holds 300,000 to 450,000 clones, with about 87% as singletons. The junction had 10 bases not matched to a gene; V was cut back by 4 bases and J by 8 bases. The CDR3 extends over 14 amino acids. The V gene's germline CDR1 is SEHNR and CDR2 FQNEAQ (reference sequence). The sequence was obtained from a human donor in a cohort sampled during active COVID-19. Sample: peripheral blood. The J gene is TRBJ1-2, the V gene TRBV7-9, with TRBD1 identical over 7 bases. CDR3 in DNA: TGTGCCAGCAGCTCCGCGACAGGGTTGGAAGGCTACACCTTC. Translating it yields CASSSATGLEGYTF.